The next 6 T cell receptor beta chains were all read from a single sample in a study of T cell repertoires in cytomegalovirus infection. Using its own MiXCR run on the reads, TCRdb lists one record per CDR3 protein. The data hold hundreds of thousands of distinct CDR3 sequences, with roughly a quarter observed a single time. Sequencing was done on a sample of CD8+ T cells from PBMCs. These receptors originate from a human donor in good health (CMV status not recorded). Some clones in this sample may be carry-over from other donors' samples.

Of note for this clonotype: A much larger clone is a single base away; this may be a read error. The chain joins TRBV6-6 to TRBJ2-7; D is perhaps TRBD2 (6 bases). CDR1 and CDR2 (germline): MNHNY, SVGAGI (reference sequence). This CDR3 is 15 amino acids long. In nucleotides, the CDR3 is TGTGCCAGCAGTTACTTGGGGGGTAGTTCCTACGACCAGTACGTC. The encoded protein is CASSYLGGSSYDQYV.

The V call is TRBV28, the J call TRBJ1-6; D remains unclear. CDR1 is MDHEN and CDR2 is SYDVKM in the germline V gene. CDR3 length equals 16 residues. V lost 8 bases to trimming and J lost 11 bases, with 25 bases between them. CDR3 sequence (DNA): TGTGCCAGCGTTCCATCGGCAGGCCGGTTGTTTGCACCCCTCCACTTT. Translating gives CASVPSAGRLFAPLHF.

This chain uses TRBV5-1 with TRBJ2-1; possible D gene TRBD2, 7 bases. The germline V gene encodes CDR1 SGHRS and CDR2 YFSETQ. V lost 6 bases and J 6 bases, leaving 13 bases between the germline ends. CDR3 length: 13 amino acids. The CDR3 DNA follows: TGCGCCAGCACCCAGGGGAGGGGCAATGAGCAGTTCTTC. Translation gives CASTQGRGNEQFF.

The chain uses TRBV2 and TRBJ1-2; TRBD1 agrees at 7 bases. CDR3 length: 15 residues. The trim removed 2 bases at V and 4 bases at J, leaving 7 bases unmatched. Germline lookup yields CDR1 SNHLY and CDR2 FYNNEI. The CDR3 reads CASSESPGQPYGYTF. In nucleotides, the CDR3 is TGTGCCAGCAGTGAATCCCCGGGACAGCCCTATGGCTACACCTTC.

This clonotype has only a few counts. The V gene is TRBV4-2, the J gene TRBJ2-1; no definite D call. CDR3 length: 13 residues. Germline CDR1 is LGHNA and CDR2 is YNFKEQ. Trimming removed 1 base at V and 10 bases at J, with 11 bases between. CDR3 protein: CASSQGASKEQFF. CDR3 bases: TGTGCCAGCAGCCAAGGGGCTAGTAAAGAGCAGTTCTTC.

This clonotype came up a few times. The genes are TRBV27 and TRBJ1-1; D is unclear. The CDR3 length is 13 residues. Trimming pared 4 bases from V and 10 bases from J, leaving 16 bases between. Germline lookup yields CDR1 MNHEY and CDR2 SMNVEV (reference sequence). Here the CDR3 reads CASSYGSGSGAFF. CDR3 nucleotide sequence: TGTGCCAGCAGTTACGGGTCGGGCTCAGGAGCTTTCTTT.